Listed below are T cell receptor beta chains from one sample, sequenced in a study of OX40 agonist ivuxolimab in advanced cancers. Clones were read by immunoSEQ multiplex PCR, and TCRdb kept only the in-frame ones, dropping some. Of about 54,000 clones listed, approximately 90% are singletons. Material: CD4+ or CD8+ T cells sorted from blood, obtained in a trial of the OX40 agonist ivuxolimab. The receptors shown here come from an adult with an advanced solid tumor such as melanoma, head and neck, liver or kidney cancer. Each CDR3 is given with its conserved first and last residue. A D gene is named only where the DNA matches it firmly. Some rows have no size entry. The others give once, few or many, or a class for an expanded clone.

CDR3 DNA,CDR3 protein,clone size,J gene,V gene,D gene
TGTGCCAGCAGCGAGGTAGGGGGGGCACAAGAGACCCAGTACTTC,CASSEVGGAQETQYF,.,TRBJ2-5,TRBV9,.
TGTGCCAGCAGCACAAGCCAACAGGGGGATGGTGCTGAAGCTTTCTTT,CASSTSQQGDGAEAFF,.,TRBJ1-1,TRBV7-9,TRBD1
TGCGCCAGCAGCCTACAGGGGCAGAGTATCTACGAGCAGTACTTC,CASSLQGQSIYEQYF,few,TRBJ2-7,TRBV4-1,TRBD1
TGTGCCAGCAGTTTTCGGACAGGTACCTACGAGCAGTACTTC,CASSFRTGTYEQYF,once,TRBJ2-7,TRBV27,TRBD1
TGTGCCAGCAGCGTATCGGGACAGGGGGACTACTACGAGCAGTACTTC,CASSVSGQGDYYEQYF,.,TRBJ2-7,TRBV9,TRBD1
TGTGCCACCAGCAGAGGTCGGGGGCCTACAGATACGCAGTATTTT,CATSRGRGPTDTQYF,.,TRBJ2-3,TRBV15,.
TGTGCCAGTAGTATGGGGACTAGAGGCACCGGGGAGCTGTTTTTT,CASSMGTRGTGELFF,.,TRBJ2-2,TRBV19,TRBD2
TGTGCCAGCAGTTACAGGGGCCTCCGCTCCTACGAGCAGTACTTC,CASSYRGLRSYEQYF,.,TRBJ2-7,TRBV28,TRBD1
TGTGCCAGCAGCTTAGTGGCGTTGGTCCAAGAGACCCAGTACTTC,CASSLVALVQETQYF,.,TRBJ2-5,TRBV7-9,.
TGTGCCAGCAGTGAATACCAGGGGTCGACGGACGATGGCTACACCTTC,CASSEYQGSTDDGYTF,.,TRBJ1-2,TRBV25-1,.
TGTGCCAGCACCTCTGGGATCCTCGAGGATACGCAGTATTTT,CASTSGILEDTQYF,.,TRBJ2-3,TRBV5-8,.
TGTGCCAGCAGTACTCTAAGCCGGCGGGACAGGGGGAACACCGGGGAGCTGTTTTTT,CASSTLSRRDRGNTGELFF,.,TRBJ2-2,TRBV28,TRBD1
TGTGCCAGCAGCTTCGCGCGAACCTACGAGCAGTACTTC,CASSFARTYEQYF,.,TRBJ2-7,TRBV7-2,.
TGTGCCAGCACGGGGCCTCGACCCACAGATACGCAGTATTTT,CASTGPRPTDTQYF,.,TRBJ2-3,TRBV2,.
TGTGCCAGCAGCTTAGGGCGAACTGAAGCTTTCTTT,CASSLGRTEAFF,.,TRBJ1-1,TRBV7-9,.
TGTGCCAGCAGCTTTACAGGTTACGAGCAGTACTTC,CASSFTGYEQYF,.,TRBJ2-7,TRBV11-3,.
TGTGCCAGCAGCCCGACCGACAGGCCGACCGGGGAGCTGTTTTTT,CASSPTDRPTGELFF,.,TRBJ2-2,TRBV11-3,.
TGCGCCAGCAGCCAAGTACAGGACGACAATGGCTACACCTTC,CASSQVQDDNGYTF,.,TRBJ1-2,TRBV4-1,.
TGTGCCAGCAGTCCTCTGACAGGGCACGAAATAAACTATGGCTACACCTTC,CASSPLTGHEINYGYTF,.,TRBJ1-2,TRBV27,TRBD1
TGTGCCAGCAGCTTAGGGATGGGACAGGGGACCTACGAGCAGTACTTC,CASSLGMGQGTYEQYF,.,TRBJ2-7,TRBV7-9,TRBD1
TGTGCCAGCAGTTTTGGCACTAGCGGCCACAATGAGCAGTTCTTC,CASSFGTSGHNEQFF,.,TRBJ2-1,TRBV27,TRBD2
TGCGCCAGCACTTCAGGGGGCGGATACGAGCAGTACTTC,CASTSGGGYEQYF,.,TRBJ2-7,TRBV10-2,TRBD1
TGCAGCGTTGAAGAGGGTAACTATGGCTACACCTTC,CSVEEGNYGYTF,.,TRBJ1-2,TRBV29-1,.
TGTGCCAGCAGCCTCTCCGGCACAGGGCTCTACGAGCAGTACTTC,CASSLSGTGLYEQYF,.,TRBJ2-7,TRBV14,.
TGTGCCAGCAGGCAGGGGCATTCCTACGAGCAGTACTTC,CASRQGHSYEQYF,.,TRBJ2-7,TRBV7-2,.
TGTGCCACCAGCGGGGGCGTAAGGGGTCTGGAGACCCAGTACTTC,CATSGGVRGLETQYF,.,TRBJ2-5,TRBV15,.
TGTGCCAGCAGTGAACCCCCTAGGGCCGGCTCCTACGAGCAGTACTTC,CASSEPPRAGSYEQYF,.,TRBJ2-7,TRBV25-1,.
TGTGCCAGCAGTTCCGGGAGCACAGATACGCAGTATTTT,CASSSGSTDTQYF,.,TRBJ2-3,TRBV7-9,.
TGTGCCAGCAGTTACGCGAGGGGATTTGGGGGCTACACCTTC,CASSYARGFGGYTF,.,TRBJ1-2,TRBV27,.
TGTGCCAGTAGTGGGCCAGGGAATTTTCTAGATACGCAGTATTTT,CASSGPGNFLDTQYF,.,TRBJ2-3,TRBV19,.
TGCGCCAGCATCGAGAGCTCCTATAATTCACCCCTCCACTTT,CASIESSYNSPLHF,few,TRBJ1-6,TRBV10-2,.
TGTGCCAGCAGTGAACAGGCAAGCTCCTACGAGCAGTACTTC,CASSEQASSYEQYF,.,TRBJ2-7,TRBV2,.
TGTGCCAGCAGTTTTGGCCACAATCAGCCCCAGCATTTT,CASSFGHNQPQHF,.,TRBJ1-5,TRBV27,.
TGTGCCAGTAGCCCCTCATCTGGAGGGTTCGAGCAGTACTTC,CASSPSSGGFEQYF,.,TRBJ2-7,TRBV19,.
TGTGCCAGCACGGGACAGGGGTGGGACACTGAAGCTTTCTTT,CASTGQGWDTEAFF,.,TRBJ1-1,TRBV27,TRBD1
TGCGCCAGCAGCCAGGGGGCTAGCGGGGTGAGCACAGATACGCAGTATTTT,CASSQGASGVSTDTQYF,.,TRBJ2-3,TRBV4-3,TRBD2
TGTGCCAGCTCATCGGGACAGAACACCGGGGAGCTGTTTTTT,CASSSGQNTGELFF,.,TRBJ2-2,TRBV18,.
TGTGCCAGTAGTATCACCTTTTTACGGGGACGGGACACTGAAGCTTTCTTT,CASSITFLRGRDTEAFF,.,TRBJ1-1,TRBV19,.
TGTGCCAGCAGACTTCAGGGGGCGAGGGAGCTGTTTTTT,CASRLQGARELFF,once,TRBJ2-2,TRBV28,TRBD1
TGTGCCAGCAGTTTAACAGGCACCTCCTACGAGCAGTACTTC,CASSLTGTSYEQYF,.,TRBJ2-7,TRBV27,.
TGTGCCAGCAGCTTAGGGGGTGATGAAGCTTTCTTT,CASSLGGDEAFF,few,TRBJ1-1,TRBV7-3,.
TGTGCCAGCAGCTTAAGTAGGGGACAGGGGTCCTACGAGCAGTACTTC,CASSLSRGQGSYEQYF,.,TRBJ2-7,TRBV7-9,TRBD1
TGTGCCAGCAGCCTCCCGGGGACTGCGACCCTCGAGCAGTACTTC,CASSLPGTATLEQYF,.,TRBJ2-7,TRBV7-8,.
TGTGCCAGCAGCTTAGTAGGGGACAATGAGCAGTTCTTC,CASSLVGDNEQFF,.,TRBJ2-1,TRBV7-2,.
TGCGCCAGCAGCTTTTCTCCTGGTGCGAACACCGGGGAGCTGTTTTTT,CASSFSPGANTGELFF,.,TRBJ2-2,TRBV5-1,.
TGTGCCAGCAGCTTACCCCGGGGCGGTTCCTACGAGCAGTACTTC,CASSLPRGGSYEQYF,.,TRBJ2-7,TRBV11-1,.
TGTGCCAGCAGCCTCCTTTACTACGAGCAGTACTTC,CASSLLYYEQYF,.,TRBJ2-7,TRBV5-8,.
TGTGCCAGCATCCGAGCCGGACCGCCGGGGAAACTGTTTTTT,CASIRAGPPGKLFF,.,TRBJ1-4,TRBV27,.
TGTGCCAGCAGTGAGCAGAGTTCGCAAGAGACCCAGTACTTC,CASSEQSSQETQYF,.,TRBJ2-5,TRBV6-1,.
TGTGCCAGTAGTATATTTGGGGACAGGGGAGACCCTGAAGCTTTCTTT,CASSIFGDRGDPEAFF,.,TRBJ1-1,TRBV19,TRBD1
TGCGCCAGCAGCTTGGGAGGTACAGGGGCGCAAAACATTCAGTACTTC,CASSLGGTGAQNIQYF,once,TRBJ2-4,TRBV5-1,TRBD1
TGTGCCAGCAGTTCCCTGGGGGTGAATCAGCCCCAGCATTTT,CASSSLGVNQPQHF,.,TRBJ1-5,TRBV28,.
TGTGCCAGCAGTGAGGGATTAGACAGCTATGGCTACACCTTC,CASSEGLDSYGYTF,.,TRBJ1-2,TRBV25-1,.
TGTGCCAGCAGTTTATTGGGACAGGGCCACGAGCAGTACTTC,CASSLLGQGHEQYF,.,TRBJ2-7,TRBV27,TRBD1
TGTGCCAGCAGTTTGGGGAGGATCTCCTACGAGCAGTACTTC,CASSLGRISYEQYF,.,TRBJ2-7,TRBV28,.
TGCAGCGTTGAGGGCCTGAGGGACTACGAGCAGTACTTC,CSVEGLRDYEQYF,.,TRBJ2-7,TRBV29-1,.
TGTGCCTGGAGTGTCATGCTGAACACTGAAGCTTTCTTT,CAWSVMLNTEAFF,.,TRBJ1-1,TRBV30,.
TGTGCCAGCAGCCTCTCAGGGACAACTAATGAAAAACTGTTTTTT,CASSLSGTTNEKLFF,once,TRBJ1-4,TRBV4-2,.
TGTGCCAGCAGCGTTGTACAGGGTAACTTTGATACGCAGTATTTT,CASSVVQGNFDTQYF,once,TRBJ2-3,TRBV9,.
TGTGCCAGCAGTACAACTCAGGGGGCCACTGAAGCTTTCTTT,CASSTTQGATEAFF,.,TRBJ1-1,TRBV28,TRBD1